This T cell receptor beta chain was documented in a study of T cell responses to AZD1222 COVID-19 vaccine (dated by TCRdb to 2020 to 2022). In the study overall: AZD1222 recipients with second doses at about 4 weeks or about 12 weeks were pooled, because spike-specific TCR depth and breadth did not differ between schedules. TCR sequencing was performed for roughly 250 trial participants, of whom approximately 200 were given two doses of AZD1222 and approximately 25 were given two doses of MenACWY control vaccine. Enrollment into the trials was organized by age into subgroups of 18-55, 56-69 and 70-plus years, and those subgroups contained roughly 160, 29 and 62 TCR-sequenced participants, respectively. The paper's findings and limits, for the study overall: Most participants were white British and females outnumbered males, and the authors suggested that clonal diversity may have been underestimated. After two AZD1222 doses, both the breadth and the depth of spike-specific TCRs were significantly higher than at day 0 and than in MenACWY recipients. CD4 TCRs associated with the vaccine covered the entire spike protein, and the dominant responses were in regions 160-218 and 743-854. Because no day 14 peak-response samples were available, repertoires were characterized only after the peak T cell response. The 56-69-year group was small, and its depth increase did not reach significance, likely because of low power. Conclusions about previously exposed vaccinees are limited, since just a handful of AZD1222 recipients were seropositive for SARS-CoV-2 at baseline. Epitopes outside the regions mutated in the B.1.351 and B.1.1.7 variants were reportedly recognized by nearly half of the unique spike-specific TCRs.

The CDR3 regions of human TCRbeta chains were analyzed by immunosequencing. In the authors' own workflow: Repertoire TCRs were matched against a reference library of SARS-CoV-2-specific TCRs generated with the MIRA antigen-specificity platform. Breadth meant the fraction of unique TCRs that were SARS-CoV-2-associated, whereas depth meant the fraction of total T cells that were SARS-CoV-2-associated. Using the MIRA data, each spike-specific TCR was assigned both to the spike region to which the TCR was reactive and to a CD4 or CD8 class. Log10-transformed breadth and depth values were compared by one-way ANOVA with Sidak's multiple comparisons tests. The clones in this table, taken by TCRdb from immuneACCESS, are in-frame only. Not every clone is retained; where verified, under half of the shortfall comes from an unresolved V gene, and the cause of the rest is unknown. The V and J calls and the clone size are those of that table, but D and trimming were determined from the DNA. This sample gives 88,000 or so clones in total; around nine tenths of them show up just once. The ten largest clones represent about 2.2% of the sample.

From the cysteine through the phenylalanine, the CDR3 covers 18 amino acids. The DNA shown is the 54-base CDR3, in frame from base 1. V is pruned by 0 bases and J by 4 bases, leaving 8 bases of the junction without a gene match. CDR1 and CDR2, looked up from the germline V gene, are SNHLY and FYNNEI. This clone was counted a single time. Its binding antigen is unknown. No clone much larger than this one lies a single base away; base qualities are absent. The time point label, as the study defines it: baseline before first vaccination. Vaccinee samples came from UK trials COV001 and COV002, including a single-blind randomized controlled phase 2/3 trial of AZD1222 (ChAdOx1 nCoV-19) in healthy adults. For TCRbeta chain sequencing, PBMC samples were collected from trial participants at day 0 and at day 28 after the second dose.

This TCR derives from an adult in good health. The sample was peripheral blood, taken on day 0 of AZD1222 vaccination. This receptor chain uses TRBV2 and TRBJ2-3; 12 nucleotides in the junction match TRBD2. This receptor carries the CDR3 CASSEARLRLAGADTQYF. The sequenced DNA is TGTGCCAGCAGTGAAGCTAGACTTAGACTAGCGGGAGCAGATACGCAGTATTTT. Joined to the reference TRBV2 and TRBJ2-3 proteins, this CDR3 gives the full variable domain: EPEVTQTPSHQVTQMGQEVILRCVPISNHLYFYWYRQILGQKVEFLVSFYNNEISEKSEIFDDQFSVERPDGSNFTLKIRSTKLEDSAMYFCASSEARLRLAGADTQYFGPGTRLTVL.